This T cell receptor (beta chain) emerged from a study of identical twins. One entry per CDR3 protein, called by TCRdb with MiXCR from the 5' RACE reads. The sample records a few hundred thousand distinct CDR3 sequences, just under 10% being singletons. Study findings and constraints: A lower insertion count was a feature of abundant cord blood beta clonotypes, with no such feature in memory repertoires.

CDR3 length: 17 amino acids. Germline V gives CDR1 SGHAT, CDR2 FQNNGV. V was clipped by 5 bases and J by 8 bases; unmatched bases: 9. Note on this clonotype: The antigen is unknown.

The sample was also reused in another study, on yellow fever vaccine responses in identical twins.

This clonotype was sampled from a woman in her late teens or twenties in good health. V and J are TRBV11-2 and TRBJ2-1, with 16 bases fitting TRBD2. Sequenced input: PBMCs. The CDR3 nucleotides are TGTGCCAGCAGCCAAGGGACTAGCGGGGGGGCCCGGGATGAGCAGTTCTTC. Encoded protein: CASSQGTSGGARDEQFF. Based on the CDR3 plus reference TRBV11-2 and TRBJ2-1, the full variable domain is EAGVAQSPRYKIIEKRQSVAFWCNPISGHATLYWYQQILGQGPKLLIQFQNNGVVDDSQLPKDRFSAERLKGVDSTLKIQPAKLEDSAVYLCASSQGTSGGARDEQFFGPGTRLTVL.